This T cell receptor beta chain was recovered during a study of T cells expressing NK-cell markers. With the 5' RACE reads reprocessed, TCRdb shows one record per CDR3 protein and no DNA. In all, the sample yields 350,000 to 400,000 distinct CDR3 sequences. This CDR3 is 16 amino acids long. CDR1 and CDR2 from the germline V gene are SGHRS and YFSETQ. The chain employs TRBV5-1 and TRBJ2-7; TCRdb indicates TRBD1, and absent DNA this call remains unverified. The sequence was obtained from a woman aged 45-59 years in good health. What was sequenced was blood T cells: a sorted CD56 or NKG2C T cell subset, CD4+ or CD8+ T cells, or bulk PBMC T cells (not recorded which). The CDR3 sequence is CASSLGSGTVAYEQYF.